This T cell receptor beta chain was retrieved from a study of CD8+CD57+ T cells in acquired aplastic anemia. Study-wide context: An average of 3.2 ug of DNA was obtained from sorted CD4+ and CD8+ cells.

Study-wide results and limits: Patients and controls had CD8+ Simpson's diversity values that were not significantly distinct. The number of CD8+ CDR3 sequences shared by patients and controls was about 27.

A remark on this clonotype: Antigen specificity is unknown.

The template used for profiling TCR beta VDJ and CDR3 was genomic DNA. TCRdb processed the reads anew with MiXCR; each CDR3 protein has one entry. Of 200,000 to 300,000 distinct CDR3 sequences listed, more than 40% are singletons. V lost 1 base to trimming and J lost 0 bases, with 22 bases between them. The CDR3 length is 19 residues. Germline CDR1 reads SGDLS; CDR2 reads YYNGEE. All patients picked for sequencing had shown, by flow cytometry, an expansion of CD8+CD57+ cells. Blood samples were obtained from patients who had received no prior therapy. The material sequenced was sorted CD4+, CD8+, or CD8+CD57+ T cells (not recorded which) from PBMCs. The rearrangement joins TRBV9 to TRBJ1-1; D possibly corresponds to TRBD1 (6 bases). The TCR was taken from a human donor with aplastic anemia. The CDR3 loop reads CASSVRRDGTNKLNTEAFF. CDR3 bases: TGTGCCAGCAGCGTACGGAGAGACGGGACAAACAAATTGAACACTGAAGCTTTCTTT.